This T cell receptor (beta chain) was profiled in a study of T cell responses to AZD1222 COVID-19 vaccine. Study-level background: Second-dose recipients at about 4 or about 12 weeks were treated as one pooled group.

Sequencing used immunoSEQ multiplex PCR; TCRdb keeps in-frame clones, though not all of them. The sample lists about 180,000 clones; roughly 88% were seen once. Germline V gene lookup returns CDR1 GTSNPN and CDR2 SVGIG (reference sequence). The CDR3 covers 13 residues. V dropped 0 bases and J dropped 4 bases, with 9 bases sitting between them. Study-level findings and limits: Vaccine-related CD4 TCRs covered spike, predominating at 160-218 and 743-854. When two AZD1222 doses had been given, Spike-specific TCR breadth and depth rose.

In regard to this clone: Its target is not known.

The gene calls are TRBV30 and TRBJ1-2; possible D gene TRBD1, 5 bases. This material consisted of peripheral blood, taken on day 0 of AZD1222 vaccination. The source is an adult in good health. The chain's CDR3 is CAWSVAGVYGYTF. In DNA form, the CDR3 reads TGTGCCTGGAGTGTGGCGGGGGTCTATGGCTACACCTTC.